The entry below describes one T cell receptor (beta chain). With 5 bases clipped from V and 5 bases from J, the junction kept 5 bases outside the gene matches. The CDR3 consists of 14 residues. CDR1 is MNHEY and CDR2 is SMNVEV in the germline V gene (reference sequence). TCRdb's table, derived via immunoSEQ multiplex PCR, lists solely in-frame clones and lacks some. Here the sample spans more than 65,000 clones, around nine tenths being singletons. The sample is drawn from a study of blood T cell repertoires in COVID-19. Sequencing input: peripheral blood. This chain links TRBV27 with TRBJ2-5; 10 bases fit TRBD2. This receptor was taken from a man aged 50 or older with active COVID-19. Here the CDR3 DNA reads TGTGCCAGCAGTCAAGCGGGAGGGAGGGAGACCCAGTACTTC. This sequence encodes CASSQAGGRETQYF.